This T cell receptor beta chain was sequenced for a study of tumor-infiltrating lymphocytes in oesophageal squamous cell carcinoma. The length of the CDR3 is 12 residues. The V and J ends lost 11 bases and 11 bases respectively, with 21 bases between them. CDR1 and CDR2 from the germline V gene are MNHNS and SASEGT. TCRdb reanalysed the PCR reads using MiXCR and keeps one entry per CDR3 protein. In the table there are about 15,000 distinct CDR3 sequences, approximately 50% of which are singletons. The V and J genes are TRBV6-1 and TRBJ2-5; D is perhaps TRBD1 or TRBD2 (5 bases each). The sequencing input was esophageal tumor tissue. The TCR was taken from a male donor with esophageal squamous cell carcinoma. The CDR3 is CAGGLREGEQYF. The DNA of the CDR3 is TGTGCCGGCGGTCTCAGGGAAGGGGAGCAGTACTTC.